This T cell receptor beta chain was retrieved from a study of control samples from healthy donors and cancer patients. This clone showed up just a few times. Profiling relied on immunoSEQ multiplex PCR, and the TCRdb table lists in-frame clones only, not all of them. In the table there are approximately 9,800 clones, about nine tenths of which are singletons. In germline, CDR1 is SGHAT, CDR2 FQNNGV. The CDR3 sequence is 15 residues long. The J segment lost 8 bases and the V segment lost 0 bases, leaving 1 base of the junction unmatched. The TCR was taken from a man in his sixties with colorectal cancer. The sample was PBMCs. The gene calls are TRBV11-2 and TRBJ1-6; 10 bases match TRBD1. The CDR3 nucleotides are TGTGCCAGCAGCTTAGAAGGGACAGGGGATTCACCCCTCCACTTT. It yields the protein CASSLEGTGDSPLHF. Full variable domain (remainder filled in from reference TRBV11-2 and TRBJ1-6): EAGVAQSPRYKIIEKRQSVAFWCNPISGHATLYWYQQILGQGPKLLIQFQNNGVVDDSQLPKDRFSAERLKGVDSTLKIQPAKLEDSAVYLCASSLEGTGDSPLHFGNGTRLTVT.